This TCR beta chain was identified during a study of graft-versus-host responses after intestinal transplantation. In the case of this clone: What it recognizes is unknown.

Sequenced by immunoSEQ multiplex PCR; TCRdb stores in-frame clones only, minus some. This table holds about 110,000 clones, 93% found once. Study-wide findings and caveats: Maximum circulating GvH clone levels tracked with early post-transplant HvG decreases. Recipient marrow showed GvH clones, some seen first in ileum or blood. Elevated graft-versus-host to host-versus-graft clonal ratios in allografts were recorded for patients with graft-donor T cell macrochimerism.

The length of the CDR3 is 14 residues. V was trimmed by 2 bases and J by 0 bases, leaving 8 bases between them. The germline V gene has CDR1 SGHVS and CDR2 FNYEAQ. The source of this sequence is a human donor who received an intestinal transplant. Specimen: unstimulated CD8+ T cells sorted from spleen or lymph node cells, collected before intestinal transplant. The chain joins TRBV7-6 to TRBJ2-7; D possibly corresponds to TRBD2 (6 bases). CDR3 sequence: CASSLSGSSYEQYF. The CDR3 DNA is TGTGCCAGCAGCTTATCCGGGAGCTCCTACGAGCAGTACTTC.